This T cell receptor beta chain is from a study of T cells in Graves' hyperthyroidism and ophthalmopathy. At least ten counts were recorded for this clonotype. TCR beta CDR3 sequences were amplified from RNA transcripts. HTBI primers were employed in a first-round RT-PCR of the TCR CDR3. In TCRdb, the multiplex PCR reads were re-called with MiXCR into one record per CDR3 protein. Seen here are about 290,000 distinct CDR3 sequences, roughly 13% observed once, and the top ten hold 7.8%. V was pared by 0 bases and J by 4 bases, with 7 bases between. The CDR3 runs 13 residues. CDR1 is SGHRS and CDR2 is YFSETQ in the germline V gene.

This receptor was identified in a young woman with Graves' hyperthyroidism that later progressed to Graves' ophthalmopathy. Specimen: blood. This chain connects TRBV5-1 to TRBJ1-1; no firm D call. The CDR3 DNA follows: TGCGCCAGCAGCTTGGTACCAGTCACTGAAGCTTTCTTT. It is translated as CASSLVPVTEAFF.